These 28 T cell receptor beta chains were sequenced from one sample in a study of blood T cells in healthy people across ages. The use of a sample-barcoded 5' primer and a J-beta primer mix characterized a second PCR of roughly 6 to 12 cycles. TCRdb redid the calling of the 5' RACE reads with MiXCR, one entry per CDR3 protein. The sample carries approximately 1.5 million distinct CDR3 sequences, about 32% recorded once. The specimen sequenced was blood. The receptors were sampled from a woman aged 25 to 45 in good health.

This clonotype was observed a handful of times. The junction shows a germline mismatch at one end, possibly a read error. The chain combines TRBV20-1 with TRBJ2-5; TRBD2 matches at 8 bases. CDR3 length equals 17 residues. The germline V gene has CDR1 DFQATT and CDR2 SNEGSKA (reference sequence). The CDR3 nucleotides read TGTAGTGCTAGAGATCGGTCGAGCGGGGGCCCCCAAGAGACCCAGTACTTC. Its translation is CSARDRSSGGPQETQYF.

This rearrangement joins TRBV20-1 to TRBJ2-1, with TRBD2 identical over 12 bases. Germline values: CDR1 DFQATT, CDR2 SNEGSKA (reference sequence). V gave up 1 base and J gave up 2 bases; unmatched junction bases: 6. The CDR3 has 17 residues. In DNA form, the CDR3 reads TGCAGTGCTAGAGGGCTAGCGGGAGGGGTTACCTACAATGAGCAGTTCTTC. As protein: CSARGLAGGVTYNEQFF.

There are many counts of this clonotype. J is TRBJ2-3 and V is TRBV5-1; 9 bases agree with TRBD2. The germline CDR1 and CDR2 sequences are SGHRS and YFSETQ. This CDR3 comprises 15 residues. V gave up 2 bases and J gave up 6 bases; unmatched junction bases: 7. Written as DNA, the CDR3 is TGCGCCAGCAGCTTCGGGGGACTAGCTGGGGATACGCAGTATTTT. It translates to CASSFGGLAGDTQYF.

In its sample, this clonotype was seen a few times. V usage is TRBV2 and J usage is TRBJ2-6; D is undetermined. Germline V gives CDR1 SNHLY, CDR2 FYNNEI. V was cut by 2 bases and J by 1 base, with 6 bases left in between. The CDR3 is made up of 15 amino acids. The CDR3 coding sequence is TGTGCCAGCAGTGAATGGGGATCTGGGGCCAACGTCCTGACTTTC. It encodes CASSEWGSGANVLTF.

This clonotype was seen more than once but under ten times. The DNA for the CDR3 is TGCGCCAGCAGCTTGGACTACCGGGGCGAGACCCAGTACTTC. Encoded protein: CASSLDYRGETQYF. V usage is TRBV5-1 and J usage is TRBJ2-5; either TRBD1 or TRBD2 may supply D (5 bases each). CDR3 length: 14 residues. CDR1 and CDR2 from the germline V gene are SGHRS and YFSETQ. Trimming shortened V by 0 bases and J by 5 bases, and 11 bases separated the two germline ends.

This chain joins TRBV2 and TRBJ2-3, with D uncertain. Per germline, CDR1 SNHLY and CDR2 FYNNEI. The CDR3 consists of 10 residues. The germline V and J ends were trimmed by 7 bases and 5 bases, with 4 bases remaining between them. This CDR3 reads CASTRDTQYF. In nucleotides, the CDR3 is TGTGCCAGCACCCGAGATACGCAGTATTTT.

This clonotype occurred many times. This rearrangement joins TRBV28 to TRBJ2-5; 11 bases line up with TRBD1. The length of the CDR3 is 14 residues. Germline CDR1 is MDHEN and CDR2 is SYDVKM. J gave up 3 bases and V 4 bases, and 1 base lay outside the gene matches. Here the CDR3 reads CASSWTGGEETQYF. In DNA form, the CDR3 reads TGTGCCAGCAGTTGGACAGGGGGCGAAGAGACCCAGTACTTC.

This rearrangement joins TRBV2 to TRBJ1-6; TRBD1 agrees at 10 bases. This CDR3 is built from 15 residues. From germline, CDR1 is SNHLY and CDR2 FYNNEI. J gave up 7 bases and V 6 bases, and 6 bases lay outside the gene matches. CDR3 sequence (DNA): TGTGCCAGCAGCGCCCGGGACAGGGGAAATTCACCCCTCCACTTT. As protein: CASSARDRGNSPLHF.

There are many counts of this clonotype. The J gene is TRBJ2-1, the V gene TRBV20-1; 7 bases align to TRBD1. The CDR3 extends over 15 amino acids. Germline values: CDR1 DFQATT, CDR2 SNEGSKA (reference sequence). J gave up 5 bases and V 2 bases, and 9 bases lay outside the gene matches. CDR3 coding DNA: TGCAGTGCTAGACGGTCCCGACAGGGAAACAATGAGCAGTTCTTC. This translates into CSARRSRQGNNEQFF.

This sequence joins TRBV27 and TRBJ1-2; D is possibly TRBD1 (6 bases). This CDR3 region has 15 residues. V lost 5 bases, J lost 6 bases, and 19 bases lay in between. CDR1 MNHEY and CDR2 SMNVEV come from the germline V gene (reference sequence). DNA of the CDR3: TGTGCCAGCAGTGATAAACGGACAGCTGGGGATGGCTACACCTTC. It yields the protein CASSDKRTAGDGYTF.

This clonotype has a single count. The rearrangement links TRBV9 to TRBJ2-7; 7 bases map to TRBD1. This CDR3 is 16 amino acids long. V lost 1 base to trimming and J lost 2 bases; unmatched junction nucleotides: 9. Germline CDR1 and CDR2: SGDLS and YYNGEE. The CDR3 nucleotides read TGTGCCAGCAGCGTAACCGGGGCAGGGGGAGCCTACGAGCAGTACTTC. It translates to CASSVTGAGGAYEQYF. The complete variable domain, with remaining parts taken from reference TRBV9 and TRBJ2-7, reads DSGVTQTPKHLITATGQRVTLRCSPRSGDLSVYWYQQSLDQGLQFLIQYYNGEERAKGNILERFSAQQFPDLHSELNLSSLELGDSALYFCASSVTGAGGAYEQYFGPGTRLTVT.

This clonotype has just a few counts. This sequence joins TRBV11-2 and TRBJ2-1; 8 bases align to TRBD2. V lost 4 bases to trimming and J lost 4 bases; unmatched junction nucleotides: 9. From germline, CDR1 is SGHAT and CDR2 FQNNGV. The CDR3 contains 16 residues. The CDR3 DNA reads as TGTGCCAGCAGCTCCGTCCGGGGGGGCACATACAATGAGCAGTTCTTC. Its translation is CASSSVRGGTYNEQFF.

At least ten counts were recorded for this clonotype. The chain is built from TRBV6-6 and TRBJ2-5; maybe TRBD1 (5 bases). Trimming removed 6 bases from V and 0 bases from J, with 14 bases in between. This CDR3 is built from 15 residues. CDR1 MNHNY and CDR2 SVGAGI come from the germline V gene (reference sequence). The CDR3 loop is CASRRQTWYQETQYF. Here the CDR3 DNA reads TGTGCCAGCAGGCGACAGACTTGGTACCAAGAGACCCAGTACTTC.

This chain connects TRBV7-9 to TRBJ1-4, with unresolved D. The CDR3 consists of 15 residues. Trimming took off 4 bases at V and 8 bases at J, with 17 bases between the two ends. Germline CDR1 SEHNR, CDR2 FQNEAQ (reference sequence). The CDR3 here is CASSSDREDGEKLFF. The DNA of the CDR3 is TGTGCCAGCAGCTCCGACCGGGAGGACGGAGAAAAACTGTTTTTT.

This clonotype was picked up many times. The chain recombines TRBV5-5 with TRBJ1-5; D possibly corresponds to TRBD1 (5 bases). From germline, CDR1 is SGHKS and CDR2 YYEKEE (reference sequence). Trimming cost V 5 bases and J 4 bases, with 16 bases left between them. The CDR3 has 15 residues. The CDR3 bases are TGTGCCAGCAGTATTGGTTCCTCAGGGAATCAGCCCCAGCATTTT. Translating gives CASSIGSSGNQPQHF. The entire variable domain, with the rest obtained from reference TRBV5-5 and TRBJ1-5, is as follows: DAGVTQSPTHLIKTRGQQVTLRCSPISGHKSVSWYQQVLGQGPQFIFQYYEKEERGRGNFPDRFSARQFPNYSSELNVNALLLGDSALYLCASSIGSSGNQPQHFGDGTRLSIL.

The V call is TRBV7-9, the J call TRBJ2-7, with D perhaps matching TRBD1 or TRBD2 (5 bases each). CDR1 is SEHNR, CDR2 FQNEAQ, per germline (reference sequence). The CDR3 spans 14 residues. V was shortened by 4 bases and J by 7 bases, with 17 bases between the two germline ends. The CDR3 protein is CASSSSERWGEQYF. For the CDR3, the DNA is TGTGCCAGCAGCTCGAGCGAGCGCTGGGGGGAGCAGTACTTC.

The rearrangement joins TRBV25-1 to TRBJ2-3; possibly TRBD1 for D (6 bases). V was cut by 8 bases and J by 1 base, with 10 bases left in between. The CDR3 sequence is 13 residues long. The germline CDR1 and CDR2 sequences are MGHDK and SYGVNS. The chain's CDR3 is CASDRTGTDTQYF. The CDR3 DNA is TGTGCCAGCGACCGGACAGGCACAGATACGCAGTATTTT.

V and J are TRBV14 and TRBJ2-1; no definite D call. The germline gives CDR1 SGHDN, CDR2 FVKESK. The CDR3 totals 19 residues. V was trimmed by 0 bases and J by 0 bases, leaving 18 bases between them. The CDR3 sequence is CASSQDSPWQESSYNEQFF. In DNA form, the CDR3 reads TGTGCCAGCAGCCAAGATTCCCCTTGGCAGGAGAGCTCCTACAATGAGCAGTTCTTC.

The chain has TRBV10-3 and TRBJ2-7; 7 bases are shared with TRBD1. In germline, CDR1 is ENHRY, CDR2 SYGVKD. This CDR3 spans 16 amino acids. V was clipped by 2 bases and J by 4 bases; unmatched bases: 11. The CDR3 region has the DNA TGTGCCATCAGTGAGGGGGACAGTCGACCTTCGTACGAGCAGTACTTC. As protein: CAISEGDSRPSYEQYF.

The rearrangement joins TRBV3-1 to TRBJ1-2; 8 bases fit TRBD1. The trim removed 4 bases at V and 7 bases at J, leaving 11 bases unmatched. This CDR3 region has 15 residues. CDR1 LGHDT and CDR2 YNNKEL come from the germline V gene (reference sequence). In nucleotides, the CDR3 is TGTGCCAGCAGCCCCCCGGACAGGGTGCTTGGTGGCTACACCTTC. Amino acids: CASSPPDRVLGGYTF.

CDR3 protein: CASSFQPEGYTEAFF. CDR3 DNA: TGTGCCAGCAGTTTCCAACCCGAGGGGTACACTGAAGCTTTCTTT. The gene calls are TRBV12-3 or TRBV12-4 and TRBJ1-1; weak D call: TRBD1 (5 bases). Trimming took off 3 bases at V and 3 bases at J, with 14 bases between the two ends. The CDR3 has 15 amino acids.

About this clonotype: The germline gene is not matched at one end of the junction; a read error may be the cause. J is TRBJ2-6 and V is TRBV6-1; D gene ambiguous. CDR3 size: 14 residues. CDR1 is MNHNS, CDR2 SASEGT, per germline. The CDR3 loop reads CASSPSSRANVLTF. The CDR3 DNA sequence: TGTGCCAGCAGTCCAAGCTCTAGGGCCAACGTCCTGACTTTC.

V usage is TRBV6-5 and J usage is TRBJ2-2; D is unresolved. CDR3 length equals 15 residues. Trimming took 2 bases from V and 2 from J, leaving 9 bases between them. Germline CDR1 and CDR2: MNHEY and SVGAGI. CDR3 region: CASSYGVGNTGELFF. DNA of the CDR3: TGTGCCAGCAGTTACGGAGTGGGTAACACCGGGGAGCTGTTTTTT.

This clonotype appeared many times. CDR3 DNA sequence: TGCAGCGTTCCCCTCCGAACCCTAGCGGGAGGGGGGGAGCAGTTCTTC. It codes for CSVPLRTLAGGGEQFF. The chain combines TRBV29-1 with TRBJ2-1, with 12 positions matching TRBD2. Looked up from germline, CDR1 is SQVTM and CDR2 is ANQGSEA. The trim removed 5 bases at V and 10 bases at J, leaving 15 bases unmatched. CDR3 length: 16 amino acids.

CDR3 in DNA: TGCAGCGTTCAGGTTTATGGTGGAAGGGGGAACACTGAAGCTTTCTTT. It is translated as CSVQVYGGRGNTEAFF. The chain joins TRBV29-1 to TRBJ1-1; possible D gene TRBD1, 5 bases. This CDR3 region has 16 residues. Looked up from germline, CDR1 is SQVTM and CDR2 is ANQGSEA. Trimming shortened V by 5 bases and J by 1 base, and 20 bases separated the two germline ends.

Remarks on this clonotype: One end of the junction fails to match germline, which may point to a read error. The chain recombines TRBV2 with TRBJ2-3; a weak D match, TRBD1 (6 bases). CDR1 is SNHLY, CDR2 FYNNEI, per germline. The CDR3 runs 15 residues. CDR3 DNA: TGTGCCAGCAGTGAACAGGGGTCGGGCACAGGTACGCAGTATTTT. Protein: CASSEQGSGTGTQYF.

This clonotype was seen only a few times. The chain combines TRBV7-2 with TRBJ2-5, with a tentative D call TRBD2 (7 bases). Germline CDR1 and CDR2: SGHTA and FQGNSA. V lost 2 bases and J lost 4, with 11 bases in between. This CDR3 has 14 residues. The CDR3 region has the DNA TGTGCCAGCAGCTTATTCGCGGGGGCAGAGACCCAGTACTTC. As protein: CASSLFAGAETQYF.

Note on this clonotype: This could be a read error, since a much larger clone is one nucleotide away. This chain joins TRBV9 and TRBJ2-1, with D hard to call. Trimming pared 2 bases from V and 2 bases from J, leaving 5 bases between. This CDR3 is 13 amino acids long. Per germline, CDR1 SGDLS and CDR2 YYNGEE. The CDR3 reads CASSVQPYNEQFF. In DNA form, the CDR3 reads TGTGCCAGCAGCGTTCAGCCCTACAATGAGCAGTTCTTC.